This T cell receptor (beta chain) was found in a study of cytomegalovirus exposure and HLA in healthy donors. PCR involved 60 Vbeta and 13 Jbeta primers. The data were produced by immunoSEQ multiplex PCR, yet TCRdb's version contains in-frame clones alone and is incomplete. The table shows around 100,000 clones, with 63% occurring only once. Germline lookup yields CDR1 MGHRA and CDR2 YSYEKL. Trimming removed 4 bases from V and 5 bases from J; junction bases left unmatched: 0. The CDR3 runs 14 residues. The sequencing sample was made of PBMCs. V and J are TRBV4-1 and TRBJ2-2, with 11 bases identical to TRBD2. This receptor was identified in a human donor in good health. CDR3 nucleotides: TGCGCCAGCAGCCGACTAGCGGGAACCGGGGAGCTGTTTTTT. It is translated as CASSRLAGTGELFF.